This TCR beta chain was sequenced in a study of T-cell reconstitution after alpha-beta-depleted transplantation in children. Study-wide points: Hyperexpanded clones declined; after one year, newly produced T cells mostly supplied diversity. The study reportedly traced alpha-beta T cells about two months after transplant to several hundred expanded graft clones. Some patients' high day-60 TCRbeta diversity was traced to surviving recipient T cells and thymic progenitors.

This clonotype was seen a few times. Its antigen is unidentified. During its preparation, the TCRbeta library received unique molecular identifiers. TCRdb ran MiXCR on the PCR reads and lists one entry per CDR3 protein. The sample lists more than 120,000 distinct CDR3 sequences; 8.8% were seen once. Germline CDR1 reads SGHRS; CDR2 reads YFSETQ. This CDR3 is built from 18 residues. With 6 bases removed from V and 4 bases from J, the gap between germline ends came to 27 bases. The TCR sequence derives from a female patient between 2 and 10 years old who had a stem cell transplant for congenital amegakaryocytic thrombocytopenia, so the T cells may come from the graft donor. The rearrangement uses TRBV5-1 and TRBJ2-3; weak D call: TRBD1 (5 bases). The specimen was PBMCs, mostly from graft donor cells, collected 180 days after TCRalphabeta/CD19-depleted stem cell transplant. Here the CDR3 reads CASILRRAQETPADTQYF. For the CDR3, the DNA is TGCGCCAGCATTCTCCGCAGGGCCCAAGAGACCCCCGCAGATACGCAGTATTTT.